One T cell receptor (beta chain) is described in this entry. Its antigen is not known. The sample comes from a study of graft-versus-host responses after intestinal transplantation. Sequencing used immunoSEQ multiplex PCR; TCRdb keeps in-frame clones, though not all of them. The top ten clones hold around 0.1% of a sample with 88,000 or so clones, 85% to 90% of them seen once. The CDR3 extends over 15 amino acids. Germline lookup yields CDR1 MNHEY and CDR2 SVGAGI. Trimming cost V 0 bases and J 3 bases, with 11 bases left between them. The chain has TRBV6-5 and TRBJ2-5; D call uncertain. The TCR originated in a human donor who received an intestinal transplant. Material: unstimulated CD4+ T cells sorted from spleen or lymph node cells, obtained before intestinal transplant. Written as DNA, the CDR3 is TGTGCCAGCAGTTACTCGGTGGCATCCGAAGAGACCCAGTACTTC. Protein: CASSYSVASEETQYF.